This T cell receptor beta chain appears in the sequencing data of a study of monozygotic twins with inflammatory bowel disease. TCRdb reprocessed the 5' RACE reads, with one entry per CDR3 protein and no DNA. The sample totals a few hundred thousand distinct CDR3 sequences. The CDR3 extends over 13 amino acids. Germline lookup yields CDR1 KGHDR and CDR2 SFDVKD. Worth noting for this clonotype: Its antigen is currently unknown.

Study results and limitations: Those with IBD had lower TCRbeta diversity (inverse Simpson) than their healthy co-twins did.

The chain uses TRBV24-1 and TRBJ2-3; TCRdb picks TRBD2, but there is no DNA to check that call. The receptor was derived from a human donor with ulcerative colitis or Crohn's disease, or a healthy co-twin of an affected twin (not recorded which). The sample was blood. CDR3 residues: CATKGQSTDTQYF.